Listed below are T cell receptor beta chains from one sample, sequenced in a study of blood T cell repertoires in COVID-19. TCRdb's table, derived via immunoSEQ multiplex PCR, lists solely in-frame clones and lacks some. The sample records 110,000 to 150,000 clones, 81% being singletons. The sequencing input was peripheral blood. The origin of the receptors is a human donor in a cohort sampled during active COVID-19. Both conserved end residues are part of each CDR3. The D gene is left open where the match is weak. Clone size, where shown, is once, few, many, or a class for clones that have expanded.

>TRBV5-6|TRBJ2-5|NA|TRBD1
TGTGCCAGCAGCACCGGACAGGGGAAGACCCAGTACTTC
CASSTGQGKTQYF
>TRBV5-1|TRBJ1-3|NA|TRBD1
TGCGCCAGCAGCCTCGGGACAGTTGGAAACACCATATATTTT
CASSLGTVGNTIYF
>TRBV28|TRBJ2-7|NA|TRBD1
TGTGCCAGCAGACCCGGGACAGGGTCCTCCTACGAGCAGTACTTC
CASRPGTGSSYEQYF
>TRBV27|TRBJ1-2|NA|TRBD1
TGTGCCAGCAGGTACCGGGACAGGGGTCATGGCTACACCTTC
CASRYRDRGHGYTF
>TRBV7-2|TRBJ2-1|NA|NA
TGTGCCAGCAGCTTAGAAATCTCTAGGATTGAGCAGTTCTTC
CASSLEISRIEQFF
>TRBV2|TRBJ2-5|NA|TRBD1
TGTGCCAGCAGGGCCTTGACAGGGATCAGAGAGACCCAGTACTTC
CASRALTGIRETQYF
>TRBV2|TRBJ1-1|NA|NA
TGTGCCAGCAGTCGGGCGACAGGCCTGAACACTGAAGCTTTCTTT
CASSRATGLNTEAFF
>TRBV5-8|TRBJ2-5|few|NA
TGTGCCAGCAGCTGGACAGCCCAAGAGACCCAGTACTTC
CASSWTAQETQYF
>TRBV19|TRBJ2-3|NA|NA
TGTGCCAGTAGTATTGGGGGCTTCACAGATACGCAGTATTTT
CASSIGGFTDTQYF
>TRBV7-2|TRBJ1-2|NA|TRBD1
TGTGCCACAACGGGACAGAACTATGGCTACACCTTC
CATTGQNYGYTF
>TRBV4-3|TRBJ2-7|NA|NA
TGCGCCAGCAGCCAAGACGGAGGGTTTCGCTACGAGCAGTACTTC
CASSQDGGFRYEQYF
>TRBV28|TRBJ1-4|NA|TRBD1
TGTGCCAGCAGTACCCGGACAGGGGTTGAAAAACTGTTTTTT
CASSTRTGVEKLFF
>TRBV6-5|TRBJ2-1|NA|TRBD2
TGTGCCAGCAGTTACGGCGGGAGGGGTAACAATGAGCAGTTCTTC
CASSYGGRGNNEQFF
>TRBV10-3|TRBJ2-1|NA|NA
TGTGCCATCAGTGACTTAAACAATGAGCAGTTCTTC
CAISDLNNEQFF
>TRBV19|TRBJ2-3|NA|NA
TGTGCCACCACAACGGGGGAGGTATGGGATACGCAGTATTTT
CATTTGEVWDTQYF
>TRBV14|TRBJ1-2|NA|NA
TGTGCCAGCAGCCACTATCGAACCTATGGCTACACCTTC
CASSHYRTYGYTF
>TRBV13|TRBJ2-7|many|NA
TGTGCCAGCAGCTCAAACTCAATTTACGAGCAGTACTTC
CASSSNSIYEQYF
>TRBV5-1|TRBJ2-2|NA|TRBD1
TGCGCCAGCAGCCCCACAGGGGCGAACACCGGGGAGCTGTTTTTT
CASSPTGANTGELFF
>TRBV4-1|TRBJ2-3|NA|TRBD2
TGCGCCAGCAGCCACCCCCGGGGACAGAGACTAGCGGGGGATAGCACAGATACGCAGTATTTT
CASSHPRGQRLAGDSTDTQYF
>TRBV7-6|TRBJ2-7|NA|NA
TGTGCCAGCAGCTTCGGGGGGCACTACGAGCAGTACTTC
CASSFGGHYEQYF
>TRBV4-3|TRBJ2-3|NA|TRBD2
TGCGCCAGCAGCCAAGTTCTAGCGGGAGGCACAGATACGCAGTATTTT
CASSQVLAGGTDTQYF
>TRBV10-3|TRBJ2-7|NA|NA
TGTGCCATCAGTGGGACTCAAGGATCCGAGCAGTACTTC
CAISGTQGSEQYF
>TRBV2|TRBJ2-6|few|NA
TGTGCCAGCAGTGAAGAACAGGCTGGGGCCAACGTCCTGACTTTC
CASSEEQAGANVLTF
>TRBV7-2|TRBJ2-3|NA|NA
TGTGCCAGCAGCTCCGACAAACGCACAGATACGCAGTATTTT
CASSSDKRTDTQYF
>TRBV7-3|TRBJ2-5|NA|TRBD2
TGTGCCAGCAGCCGCAGCGGGAGGGGCCAAGAGACCCAGTACTTC
CASSRSGRGQETQYF
>TRBV25-1|TRBJ2-5|NA|TRBD1
TGTGCCAGCAGTGGGACAGGGGTGGAAGAGACCCAGTACTTC
CASSGTGVEETQYF
>TRBV6-5|TRBJ1-6|NA|NA
TGTGCCAGCAGTCCCAGGTCAGGGTATAATTCACCCCTCCACTTT
CASSPRSGYNSPLHF
>TRBV27|TRBJ2-2|once|TRBD1
TGTGCCAGCAGTCGCCCCGGGACAGGGGGTTACGGGGAGCTGTTTTTT
CASSRPGTGGYGELFF
>TRBV6-5|TRBJ1-5|NA|NA
TGTGCCAGCAGTTACCAACGGTGGGCTCAGCCCCAGCATTTT
CASSYQRWAQPQHF
>TRBV15|TRBJ2-3|NA|NA
TGTGCCACCAGCGGGATGGGACATGGAACAGATACGCAGTATTTT
CATSGMGHGTDTQYF
>TRBV7-9|TRBJ1-1|many|TRBD1
TGTGCCAGCAGCTTACCCGGACAGGGGACTGAAGCTTTCTTT
CASSLPGQGTEAFF
>TRBV18|TRBJ1-3|few|TRBD1
TGTGCCAGCTCACCCCCGGGAGACAGGGTTGGAAACACCATATATTTT
CASSPPGDRVGNTIYF